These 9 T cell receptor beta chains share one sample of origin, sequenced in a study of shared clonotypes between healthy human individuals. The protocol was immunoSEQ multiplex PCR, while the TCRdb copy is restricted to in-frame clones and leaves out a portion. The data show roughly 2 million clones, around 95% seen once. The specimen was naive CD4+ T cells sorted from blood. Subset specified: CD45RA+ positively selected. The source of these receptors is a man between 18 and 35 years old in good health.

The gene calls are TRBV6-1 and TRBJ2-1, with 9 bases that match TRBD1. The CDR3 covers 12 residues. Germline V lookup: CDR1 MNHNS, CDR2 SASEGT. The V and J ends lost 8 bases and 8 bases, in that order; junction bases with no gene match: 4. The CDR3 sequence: CASGDRVHEQFF. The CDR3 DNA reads TGTGCCAGCGGGGACAGGGTTCATGAGCAGTTCTTC.

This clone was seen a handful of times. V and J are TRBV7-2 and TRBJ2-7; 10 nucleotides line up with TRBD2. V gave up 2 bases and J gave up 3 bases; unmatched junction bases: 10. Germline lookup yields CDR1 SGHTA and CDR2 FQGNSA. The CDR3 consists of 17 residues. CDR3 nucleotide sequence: TGTGCCAGCAGCTTAAGTTTGTTGGCTAGCGGGGGCTACGAGCAGTACTTC. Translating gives CASSLSLLASGGYEQYF.

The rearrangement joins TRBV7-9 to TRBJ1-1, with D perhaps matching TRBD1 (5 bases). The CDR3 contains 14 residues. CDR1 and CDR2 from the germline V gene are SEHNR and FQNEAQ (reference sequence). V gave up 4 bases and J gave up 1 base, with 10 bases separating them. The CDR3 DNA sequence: TGTGCCAGCAGCTACAGCGGGGGGAACACTGAAGCTTTCTTT. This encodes CASSYSGGNTEAFF.

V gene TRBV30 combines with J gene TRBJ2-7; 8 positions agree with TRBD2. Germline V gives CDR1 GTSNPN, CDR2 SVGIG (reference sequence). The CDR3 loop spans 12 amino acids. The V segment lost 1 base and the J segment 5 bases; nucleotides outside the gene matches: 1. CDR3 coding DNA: TGTGCCTGGAGTGCGGGAGGGGACGAGCAGTACTTC. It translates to CAWSAGGDEQYF.

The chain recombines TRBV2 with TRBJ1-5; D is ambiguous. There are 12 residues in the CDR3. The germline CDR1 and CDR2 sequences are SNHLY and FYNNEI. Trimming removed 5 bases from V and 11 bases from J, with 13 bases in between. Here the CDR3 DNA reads TGTGCCAGCAGTTATAGCCGGGAGTCCCAGCATTTT. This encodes CASSYSRESQHF.

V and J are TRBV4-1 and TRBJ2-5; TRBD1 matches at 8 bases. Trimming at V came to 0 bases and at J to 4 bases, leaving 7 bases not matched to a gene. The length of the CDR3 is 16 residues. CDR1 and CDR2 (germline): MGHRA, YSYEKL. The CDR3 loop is CASSQDPPGGRETQYF. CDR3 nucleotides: TGCGCCAGCAGCCAAGATCCACCAGGGGGCCGAGAGACCCAGTACTTC.

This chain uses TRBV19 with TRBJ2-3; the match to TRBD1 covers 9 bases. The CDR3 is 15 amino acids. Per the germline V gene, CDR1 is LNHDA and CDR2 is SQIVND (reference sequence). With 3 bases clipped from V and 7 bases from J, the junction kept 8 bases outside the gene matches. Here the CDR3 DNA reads TGTGCCAGTAGTATTAACAGGGGGCCAACGAATACGCAGTATTTT. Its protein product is CASSINRGPTNTQYF.

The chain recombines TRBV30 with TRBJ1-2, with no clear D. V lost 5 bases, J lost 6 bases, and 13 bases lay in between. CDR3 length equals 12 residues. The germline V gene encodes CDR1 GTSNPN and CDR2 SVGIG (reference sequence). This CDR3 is CAWELDLDGYTF. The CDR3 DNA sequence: TGTGCCTGGGAGCTGGACCTGGATGGCTACACCTTC.

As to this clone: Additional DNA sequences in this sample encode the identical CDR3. CDR3 protein: CAISAGGSSYEQYF. Written as DNA, the CDR3 is TGTGCCATCAGTGCGGGGGGCAGCTCCTACGAGCAGTACTTC. The chain combines TRBV10-3 with TRBJ2-7, with TRBD2 as a possible D gene (7 bases). The V end lost 4 bases, the J end lost 0 bases, and 10 bases lay between the germline ends. The length of the CDR3 is 14 residues. Germline-derived CDR1 and CDR2 are ENHRY and SYGVKD.